Listed below are T cell receptor beta chains from one sample, sequenced in a study of CD8 T cells in Susac syndrome. TCRdb analysed the immunoSEQ multiplex PCR reads with MiXCR anew, one entry per CDR3 protein. There are about 290,000 distinct CDR3 sequences in the sample; about 88% occur only once, and more than 0.15% lies in the top ten. The material sequenced was CD8+ T cells from PBMCs. These receptors were obtained from a human donor with multiple sclerosis. Each CDR3 is given with its conserved first and last residue. A D gene is named only where the DNA matches it firmly.

cdr3_aa cdr3_nt d_call j_call v_call
CASSLLQNTEAFF TGTGCCAGCAGTTTACTCCAGAACACTGAAGCTTTCTTT - TRBJ1-1 TRBV27
CASSFYTGALSYEQYF TGTGCCAGCAGTTTCTATACAGGGGCCCTCTCCTACGAGCAGTACTTC TRBD1 TRBJ2-7 TRBV28
CASTPGVLNTEAFF TGTGCCAGCACCCCGGGGGTTCTGAACACTGAAGCTTTCTTT - TRBJ1-1 TRBV9
CASSYAPSGGTDTQYF TGTGCCAGCAGTTACGCCCCTAGCGGTGGCACAGATACGCAGTATTTT TRBD2 TRBJ2-3 TRBV6-5
CAWRSGYSGDTQYF TGTGCCTGGAGGTCGGGCTACTCAGGGGATACGCAGTATTTT - TRBJ2-3 TRBV30
CASSYGDSSYNEQFF TGTGCCAGCAGTTACGGGGACAGCTCCTACAATGAGCAGTTCTTC TRBD1 TRBJ2-1 TRBV6-2/TRBV6-3
CASSVGSSGSYEQYF TGTGCCAGCAGCGTAGGGAGTAGCGGGAGCTACGAGCAGTACTTC TRBD2 TRBJ2-7 TRBV9
CASSLFPLSDGYTF TGTGCCAGCAGTTTATTTCCCCTGTCGGATGGCTACACCTTC - TRBJ1-2 TRBV12-3/TRBV12-4
CASSLTGSGANVLTF TGTGCCAGCAGCTTGACAGGGTCAGGGGCCAACGTCCTGACTTTC TRBD1 TRBJ2-6 TRBV3-1
CASSFLDGGNEQFF TGTGCCAGCAGCTTCTTGGACGGGGGCAATGAGCAGTTCTTC - TRBJ2-1 TRBV7-6